The sequence of this TCR beta chain was determined in a study of T-cell reconstitution after alpha-beta-depleted transplantation in children (dated by TCRdb to 2016 to 2017). About the full investigation: Using TCR repertoire profiling, the study followed T-cell immune reconstitution in a quantitative way in children after TCRalphabeta/CD19-depleted allogeneic hematopoietic cell transplantation.

The library was prepared using PCR. Sequencing instrument: Illumina HiSeq 2500. TCR library preparation used molecular barcoding, with unique molecular identifiers applied to normalize quantification of the TCRbeta repertoire. The public reads were reprocessed in TCRdb via fastp at Q25 and MiXCR, keeping in-frame beta chains. Here each entry gathers all rows of one CDR3 protein and keeps the most common genes and DNA. Recorded for this sample are some 550,000 distinct CDR3 sequences; about 18% of them occurred a single time. 3% to 3.5% of the sample is taken by the ten largest. A remark on this clonotype: Its antigen is still unknown. No base quality information exists; no much larger clone differs at one position.

The receptor comes from a human donor who donated a stem cell graft to a child with acute lymphoblastic leukemia. The source material was PBMCs from the stem cell graft donor, sampled from the stem cell graft.

The CDR3 has the sequence CASGGQSSSYEQYF. The DNA reads as follows: TGTGCCAGCGGTGGACAGTCCAGCTCCTACGAGCAGTACTTC. This chain is built from TRBV27 and TRBJ2-7; 6 matching bases give a weak D call of TRBD1. CDR1 MNHEY and CDR2 SMNVEV were looked up in the germline V gene (reference sequence). Trimming costs V 8 bases and J 0 bases, and their ends lie 14 bases apart. Measured from the cysteine to the phenylalanine, the CDR3 is 14 residues long. Only the CDR3 part of the read is kept: 42 bases, read in frame from the first base.